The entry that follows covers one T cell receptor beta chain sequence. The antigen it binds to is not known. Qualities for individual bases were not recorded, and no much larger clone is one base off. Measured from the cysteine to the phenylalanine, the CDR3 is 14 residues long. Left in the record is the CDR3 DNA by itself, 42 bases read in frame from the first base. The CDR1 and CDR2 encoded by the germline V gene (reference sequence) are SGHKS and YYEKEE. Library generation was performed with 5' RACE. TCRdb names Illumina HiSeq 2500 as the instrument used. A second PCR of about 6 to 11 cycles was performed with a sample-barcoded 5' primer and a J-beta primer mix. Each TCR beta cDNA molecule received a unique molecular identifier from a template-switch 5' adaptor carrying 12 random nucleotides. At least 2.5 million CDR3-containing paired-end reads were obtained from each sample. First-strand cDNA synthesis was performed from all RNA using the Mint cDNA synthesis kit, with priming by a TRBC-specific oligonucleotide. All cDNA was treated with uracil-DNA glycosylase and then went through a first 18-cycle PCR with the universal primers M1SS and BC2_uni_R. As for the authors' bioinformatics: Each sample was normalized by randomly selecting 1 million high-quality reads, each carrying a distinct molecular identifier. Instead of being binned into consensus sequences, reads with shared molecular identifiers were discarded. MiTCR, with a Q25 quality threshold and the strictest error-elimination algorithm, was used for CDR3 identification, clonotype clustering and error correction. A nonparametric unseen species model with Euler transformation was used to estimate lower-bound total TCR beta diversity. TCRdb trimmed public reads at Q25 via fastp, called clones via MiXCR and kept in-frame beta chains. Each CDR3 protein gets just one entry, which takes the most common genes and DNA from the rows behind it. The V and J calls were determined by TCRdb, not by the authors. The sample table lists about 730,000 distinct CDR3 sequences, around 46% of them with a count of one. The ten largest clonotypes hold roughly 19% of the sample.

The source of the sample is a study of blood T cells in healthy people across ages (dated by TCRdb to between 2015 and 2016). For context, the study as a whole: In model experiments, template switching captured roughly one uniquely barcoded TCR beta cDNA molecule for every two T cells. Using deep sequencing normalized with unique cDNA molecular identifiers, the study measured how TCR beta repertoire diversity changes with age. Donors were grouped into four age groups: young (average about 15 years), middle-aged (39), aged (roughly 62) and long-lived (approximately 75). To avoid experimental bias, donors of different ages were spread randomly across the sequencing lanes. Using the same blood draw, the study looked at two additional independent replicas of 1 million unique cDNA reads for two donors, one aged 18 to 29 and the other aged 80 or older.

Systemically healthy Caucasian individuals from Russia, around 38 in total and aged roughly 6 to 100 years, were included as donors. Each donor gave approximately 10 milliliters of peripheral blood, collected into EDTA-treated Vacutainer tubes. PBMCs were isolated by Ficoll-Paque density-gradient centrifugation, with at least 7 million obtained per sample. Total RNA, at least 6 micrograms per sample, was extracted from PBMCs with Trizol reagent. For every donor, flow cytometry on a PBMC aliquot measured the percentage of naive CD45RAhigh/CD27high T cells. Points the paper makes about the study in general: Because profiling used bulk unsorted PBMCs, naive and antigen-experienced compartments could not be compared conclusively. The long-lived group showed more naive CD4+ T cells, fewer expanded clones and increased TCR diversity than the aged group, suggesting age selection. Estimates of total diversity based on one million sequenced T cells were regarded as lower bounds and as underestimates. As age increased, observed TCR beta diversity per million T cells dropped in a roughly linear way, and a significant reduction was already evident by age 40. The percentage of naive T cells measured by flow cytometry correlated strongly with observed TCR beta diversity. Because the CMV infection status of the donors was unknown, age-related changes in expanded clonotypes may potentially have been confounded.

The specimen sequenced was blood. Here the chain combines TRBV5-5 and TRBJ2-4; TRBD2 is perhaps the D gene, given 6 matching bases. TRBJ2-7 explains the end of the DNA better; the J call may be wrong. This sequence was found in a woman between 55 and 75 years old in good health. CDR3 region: CASSWDRLGNEQYF. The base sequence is TGTGCCAGCAGCTGGGATCGACTAGGTAACGAGCAGTACTTC.